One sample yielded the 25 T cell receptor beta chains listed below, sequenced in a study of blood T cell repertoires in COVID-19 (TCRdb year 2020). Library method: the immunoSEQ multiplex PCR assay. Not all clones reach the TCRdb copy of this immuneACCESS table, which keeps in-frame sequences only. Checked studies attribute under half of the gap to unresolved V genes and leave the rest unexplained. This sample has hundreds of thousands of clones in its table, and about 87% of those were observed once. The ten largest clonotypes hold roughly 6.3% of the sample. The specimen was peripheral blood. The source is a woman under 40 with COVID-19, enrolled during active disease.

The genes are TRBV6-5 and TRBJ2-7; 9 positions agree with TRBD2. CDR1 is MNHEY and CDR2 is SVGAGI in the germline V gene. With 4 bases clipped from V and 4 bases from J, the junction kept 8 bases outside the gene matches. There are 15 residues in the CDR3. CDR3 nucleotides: TGTGCCAGCAGTTTTGGAGCGGGGGGCCAGTACGAGCAGTACTTC. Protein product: CASSFGAGGQYEQYF.

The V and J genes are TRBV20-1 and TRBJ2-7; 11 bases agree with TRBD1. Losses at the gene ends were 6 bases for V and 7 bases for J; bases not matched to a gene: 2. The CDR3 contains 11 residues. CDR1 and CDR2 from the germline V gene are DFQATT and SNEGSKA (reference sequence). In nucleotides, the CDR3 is TGCAGTGCGGACAGGGGGCGGGAGCAGTACTTC. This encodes CSADRGREQYF.

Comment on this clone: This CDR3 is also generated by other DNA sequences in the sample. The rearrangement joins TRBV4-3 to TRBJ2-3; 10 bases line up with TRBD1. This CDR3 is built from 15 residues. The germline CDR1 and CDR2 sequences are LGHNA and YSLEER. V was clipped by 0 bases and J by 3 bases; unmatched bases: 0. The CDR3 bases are TGCGCCAGCAGCCAAGAGGACAGGGGGACAGATACGCAGTATTTT. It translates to CASSQEDRGTDTQYF.

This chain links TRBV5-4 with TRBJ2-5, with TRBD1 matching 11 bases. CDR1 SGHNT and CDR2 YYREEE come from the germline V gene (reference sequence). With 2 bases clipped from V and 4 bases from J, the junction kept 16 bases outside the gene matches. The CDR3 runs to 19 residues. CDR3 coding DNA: TGTGCCAGCAGCTTTTTGTGGGCGGACAGGGGGCTCGTAGGAGAGACCCAGTACTTC. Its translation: CASSFLWADRGLVGETQYF.

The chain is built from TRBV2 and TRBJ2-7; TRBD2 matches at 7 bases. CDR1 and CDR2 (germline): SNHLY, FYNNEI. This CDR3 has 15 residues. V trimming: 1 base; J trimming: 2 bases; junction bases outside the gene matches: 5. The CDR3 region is CASSEGLAGAYEQYF. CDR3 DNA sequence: TGTGCCAGCAGTGAAGGGTTAGCGGGCGCCTACGAGCAGTACTTC.

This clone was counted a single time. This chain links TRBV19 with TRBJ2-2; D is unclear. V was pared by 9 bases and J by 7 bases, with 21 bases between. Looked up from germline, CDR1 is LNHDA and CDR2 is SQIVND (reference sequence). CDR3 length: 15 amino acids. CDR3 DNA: TGTGCCAGCCGCCCAGCCTCGGCGGCGGTCGGGGAGCTGTTTTTT. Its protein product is CASRPASAAVGELFF.

In nucleotides, the CDR3 is TGCGCCAGCAGTGTTGGGGCAGAAACCCAAGAGACCCAGTACTTC. Translated: CASSVGAETQETQYF. The chain carries TRBV10-1 and TRBJ2-5; D might be TRBD1 (5 bases). CDR1 and CDR2 from the germline V gene are WNHNN and SYGVQD (reference sequence). The CDR3 runs to 15 residues. The V end lost 4 bases, the J end lost 1 base, and 13 bases lay between the germline ends.

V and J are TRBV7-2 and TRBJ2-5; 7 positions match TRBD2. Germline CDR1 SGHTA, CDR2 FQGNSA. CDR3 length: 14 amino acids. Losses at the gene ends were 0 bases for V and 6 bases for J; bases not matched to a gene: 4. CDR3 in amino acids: CASSLAGGTKTQYF. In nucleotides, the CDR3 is TGTGCCAGCAGCTTAGCGGGGGGGACGAAGACCCAGTACTTC.

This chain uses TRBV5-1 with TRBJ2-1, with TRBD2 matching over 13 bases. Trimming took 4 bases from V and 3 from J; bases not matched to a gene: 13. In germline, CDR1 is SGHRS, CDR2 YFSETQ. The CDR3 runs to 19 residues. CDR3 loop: CASSKGLAGPTPIYNEQFF. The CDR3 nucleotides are TGCGCCAGCAGCAAGGGACTAGCGGGACCAACCCCAATCTACAATGAGCAGTTCTTC. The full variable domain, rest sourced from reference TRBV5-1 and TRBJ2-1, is KAGVTQTPRYLIKTRGQQVTLSCSPISGHRSVSWYQQTPGQGLQFLFEYFSETQRNKGNFPGRFSGRQFSNSRSEMNVSTLELGDSALYLCASSKGLAGPTPIYNEQFFGPGTRLTVL.

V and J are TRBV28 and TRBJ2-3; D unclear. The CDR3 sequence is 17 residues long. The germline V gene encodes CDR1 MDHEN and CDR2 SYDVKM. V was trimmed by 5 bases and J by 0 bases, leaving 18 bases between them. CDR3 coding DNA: TGTGCCAGCAGTCCGAACCGCCAGTTTTTAAGCACAGATACGCAGTATTTT. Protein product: CASSPNRQFLSTDTQYF.

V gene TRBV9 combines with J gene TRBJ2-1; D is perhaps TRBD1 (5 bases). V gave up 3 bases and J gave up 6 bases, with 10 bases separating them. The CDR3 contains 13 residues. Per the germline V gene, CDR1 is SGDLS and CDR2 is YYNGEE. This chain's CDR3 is CASSAPRANEQFF. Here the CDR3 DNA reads TGTGCCAGCAGCGCCCCCAGGGCCAATGAGCAGTTCTTC.

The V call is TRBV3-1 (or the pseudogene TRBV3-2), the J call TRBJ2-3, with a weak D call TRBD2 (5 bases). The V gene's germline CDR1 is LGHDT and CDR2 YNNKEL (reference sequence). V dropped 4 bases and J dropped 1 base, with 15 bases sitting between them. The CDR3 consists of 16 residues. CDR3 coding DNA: TGTGCCAGCAGCCGTTCGGTCGGGGAAGGCACAGATACGCAGTATTTT. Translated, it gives CASSRSVGEGTDTQYF.

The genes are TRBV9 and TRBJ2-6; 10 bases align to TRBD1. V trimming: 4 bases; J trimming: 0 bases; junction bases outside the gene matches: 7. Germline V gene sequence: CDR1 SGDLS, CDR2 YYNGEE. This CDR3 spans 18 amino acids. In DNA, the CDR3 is TGTGCCAGCAGCCCCGGGACAGGGGCTCCCTCTGGGGCCAACGTCCTGACTTTC. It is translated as CASSPGTGAPSGANVLTF.

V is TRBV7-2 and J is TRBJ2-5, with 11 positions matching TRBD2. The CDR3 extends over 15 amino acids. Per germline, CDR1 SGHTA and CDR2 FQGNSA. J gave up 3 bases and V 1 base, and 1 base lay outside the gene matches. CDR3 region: CASSLVAGGEETQYF. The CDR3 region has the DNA TGTGCCAGCAGCTTAGTAGCGGGAGGGGAAGAGACCCAGTACTTC.

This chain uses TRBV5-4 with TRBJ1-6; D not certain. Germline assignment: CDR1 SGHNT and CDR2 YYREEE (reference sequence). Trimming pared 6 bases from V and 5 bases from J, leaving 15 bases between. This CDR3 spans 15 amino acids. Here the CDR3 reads CASNALGENNSPLHF. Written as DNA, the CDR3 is TGTGCCAGCAATGCCCTCGGAGAGAATAATTCACCCCTCCACTTT.

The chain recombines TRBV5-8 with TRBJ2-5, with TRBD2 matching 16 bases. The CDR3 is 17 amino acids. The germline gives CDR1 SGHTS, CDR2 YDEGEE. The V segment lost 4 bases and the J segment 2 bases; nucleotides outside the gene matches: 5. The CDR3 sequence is CASSDGTSGGAQETQYF. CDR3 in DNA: TGTGCCAGCAGCGATGGGACTAGCGGGGGGGCTCAAGAGACCCAGTACTTC.

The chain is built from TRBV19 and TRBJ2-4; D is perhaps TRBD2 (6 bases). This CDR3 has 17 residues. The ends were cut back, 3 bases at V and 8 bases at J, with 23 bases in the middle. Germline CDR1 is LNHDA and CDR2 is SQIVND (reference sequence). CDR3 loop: CASSIQASGVVRDIQYF. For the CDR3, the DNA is TGTGCCAGTAGTATCCAGGCCTCGGGGGTTGTAAGGGACATTCAGTACTTC.

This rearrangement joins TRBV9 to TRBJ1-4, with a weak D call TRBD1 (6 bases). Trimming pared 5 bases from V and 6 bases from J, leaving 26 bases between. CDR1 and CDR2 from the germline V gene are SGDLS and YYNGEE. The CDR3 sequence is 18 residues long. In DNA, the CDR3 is TGTGCCAGCAGTCGAAACCCAAAAGCGGGGGCGTATGATGAAAAACTGTTTTTT. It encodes CASSRNPKAGAYDEKLFF.

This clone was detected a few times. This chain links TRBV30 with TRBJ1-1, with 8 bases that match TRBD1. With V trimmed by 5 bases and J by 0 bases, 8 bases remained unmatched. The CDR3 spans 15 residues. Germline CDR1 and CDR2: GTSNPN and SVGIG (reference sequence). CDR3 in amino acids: CAWDRGDIMNTEAFF. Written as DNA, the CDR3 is TGTGCCTGGGACAGGGGCGACATCATGAACACTGAAGCTTTCTTT.

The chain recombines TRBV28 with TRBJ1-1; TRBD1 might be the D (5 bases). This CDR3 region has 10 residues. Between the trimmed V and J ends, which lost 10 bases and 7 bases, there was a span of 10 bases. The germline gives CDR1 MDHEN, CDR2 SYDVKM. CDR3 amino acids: CATTTDEAFF. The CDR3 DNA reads TGTGCCACCACGACAGATGAAGCTTTCTTT. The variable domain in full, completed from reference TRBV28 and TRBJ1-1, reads DVKVTQSSRYLVKRTGEKVFLECVQDMDHENMFWYRQDPGLGLRLIYFSYDVKMKEKGDIPEGYSVSREKKERFSLILESASTNQTSMYLCATTTDEAFFGQGTRLTVV.

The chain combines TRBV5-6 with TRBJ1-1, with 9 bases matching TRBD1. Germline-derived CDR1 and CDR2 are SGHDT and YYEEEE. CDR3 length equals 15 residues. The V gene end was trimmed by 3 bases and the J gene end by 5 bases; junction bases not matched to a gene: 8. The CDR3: CASSSLQGARTEAFF. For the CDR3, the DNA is TGTGCCAGCAGCTCACTACAGGGGGCGCGGACTGAAGCTTTCTTT.

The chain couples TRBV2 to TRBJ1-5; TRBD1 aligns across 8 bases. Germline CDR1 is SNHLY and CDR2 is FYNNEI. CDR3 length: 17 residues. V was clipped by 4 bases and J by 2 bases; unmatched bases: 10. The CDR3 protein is CASSGRQGRLGNQPQHF. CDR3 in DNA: TGTGCCAGCAGTGGACGACAGGGGAGGCTCGGCAATCAGCCCCAGCATTTT.

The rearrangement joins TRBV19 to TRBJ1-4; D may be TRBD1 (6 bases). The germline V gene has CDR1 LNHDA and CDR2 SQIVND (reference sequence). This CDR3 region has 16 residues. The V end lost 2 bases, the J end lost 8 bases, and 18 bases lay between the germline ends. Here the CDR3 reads CASSISVGQPLEKLFF. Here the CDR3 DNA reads TGTGCCAGTAGTATAAGTGTGGGACAACCCCTCGAAAAACTGTTTTTT.

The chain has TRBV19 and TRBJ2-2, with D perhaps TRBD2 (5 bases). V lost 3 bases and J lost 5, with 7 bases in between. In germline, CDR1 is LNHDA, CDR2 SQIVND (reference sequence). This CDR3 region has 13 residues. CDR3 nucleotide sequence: TGTGCCAGTAGTATTAGGGAGACCGGGGAGCTGTTTTTT. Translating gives CASSIRETGELFF.

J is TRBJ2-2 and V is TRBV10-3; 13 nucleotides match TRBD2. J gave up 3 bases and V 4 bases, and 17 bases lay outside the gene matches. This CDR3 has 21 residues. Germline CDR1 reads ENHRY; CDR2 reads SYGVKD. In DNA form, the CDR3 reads TGTGCCATCAGTGGACGTGCGGGACTAGCGGGGAGAAGATACTACACCGGGGAGCTGTTTTTT. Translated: CAISGRAGLAGRRYYTGELFF.